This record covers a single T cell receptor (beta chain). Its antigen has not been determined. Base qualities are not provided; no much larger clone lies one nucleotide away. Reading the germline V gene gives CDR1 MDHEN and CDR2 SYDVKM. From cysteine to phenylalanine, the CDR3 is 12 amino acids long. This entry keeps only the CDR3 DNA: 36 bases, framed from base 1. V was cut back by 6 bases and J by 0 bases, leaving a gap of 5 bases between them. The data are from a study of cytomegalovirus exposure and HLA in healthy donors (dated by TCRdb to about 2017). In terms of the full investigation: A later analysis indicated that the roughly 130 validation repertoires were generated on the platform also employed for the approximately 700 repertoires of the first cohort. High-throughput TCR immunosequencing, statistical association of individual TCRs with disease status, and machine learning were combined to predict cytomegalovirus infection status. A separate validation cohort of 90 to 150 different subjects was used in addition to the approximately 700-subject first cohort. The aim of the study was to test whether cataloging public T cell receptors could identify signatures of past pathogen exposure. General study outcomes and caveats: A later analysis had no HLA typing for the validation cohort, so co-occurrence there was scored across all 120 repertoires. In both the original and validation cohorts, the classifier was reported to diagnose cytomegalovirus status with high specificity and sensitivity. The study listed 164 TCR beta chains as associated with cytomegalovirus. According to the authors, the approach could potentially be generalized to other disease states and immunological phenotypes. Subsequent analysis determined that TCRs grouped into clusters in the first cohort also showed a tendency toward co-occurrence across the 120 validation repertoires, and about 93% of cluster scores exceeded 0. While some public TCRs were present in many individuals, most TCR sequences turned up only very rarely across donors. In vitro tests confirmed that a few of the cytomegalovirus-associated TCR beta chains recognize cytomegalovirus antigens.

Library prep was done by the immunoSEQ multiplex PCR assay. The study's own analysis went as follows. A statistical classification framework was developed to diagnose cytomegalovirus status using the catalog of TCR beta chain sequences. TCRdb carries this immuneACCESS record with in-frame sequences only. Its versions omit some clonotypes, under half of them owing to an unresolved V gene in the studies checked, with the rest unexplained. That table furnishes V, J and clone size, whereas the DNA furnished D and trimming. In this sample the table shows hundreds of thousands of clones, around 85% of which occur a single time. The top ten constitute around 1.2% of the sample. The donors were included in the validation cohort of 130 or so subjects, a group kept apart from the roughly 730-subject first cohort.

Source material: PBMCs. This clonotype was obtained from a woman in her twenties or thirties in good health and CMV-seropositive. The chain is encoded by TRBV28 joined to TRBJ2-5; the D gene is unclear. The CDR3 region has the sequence CASSSYQETQYF. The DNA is TGTGCCAGCAGCTCGTACCAAGAGACCCAGTACTTC.